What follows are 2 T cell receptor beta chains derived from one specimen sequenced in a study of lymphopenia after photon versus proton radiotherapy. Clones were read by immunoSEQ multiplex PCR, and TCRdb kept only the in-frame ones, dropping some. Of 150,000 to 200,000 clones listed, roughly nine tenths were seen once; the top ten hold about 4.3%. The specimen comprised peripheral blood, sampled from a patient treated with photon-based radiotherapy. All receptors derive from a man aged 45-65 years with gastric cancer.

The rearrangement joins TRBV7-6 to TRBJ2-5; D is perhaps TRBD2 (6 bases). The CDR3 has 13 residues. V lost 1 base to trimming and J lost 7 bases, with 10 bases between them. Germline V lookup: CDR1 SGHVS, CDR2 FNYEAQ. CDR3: CASSLGGIVTQYF. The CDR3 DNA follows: TGTGCCAGCAGCTTAGGCGGGATCGTGACCCAGTACTTC.

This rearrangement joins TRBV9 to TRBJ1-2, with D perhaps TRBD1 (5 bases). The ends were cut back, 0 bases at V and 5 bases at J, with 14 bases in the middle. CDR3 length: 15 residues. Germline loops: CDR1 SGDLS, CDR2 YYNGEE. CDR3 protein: CASSVGAGQGYGYTF. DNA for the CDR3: TGTGCCAGCAGCGTAGGGGCAGGGCAGGGATATGGCTACACCTTC. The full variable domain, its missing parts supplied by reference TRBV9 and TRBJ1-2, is DSGVTQTPKHLITATGQRVTLRCSPRSGDLSVYWYQQSLDQGLQFLIQYYNGEERAKGNILERFSAQQFPDLHSELNLSSLELGDSALYFCASSVGAGQGYGYTFGSGTRLTVV.